This T cell receptor beta chain was identified during a study of cytomegalovirus exposure and HLA in healthy donors. Study information: The early release's HLA-typed donors yielded approximately 82 million unique TCRs. Whole-study results and caveats: There were some V segments, including TRBV6-2 and TRBV6-3, excluded as indistinguishable. Later, an analysis found that common viral pathogens appeared to be linked with several of the most significant clusters.

This clone was observed a single time. No antigen is known for it. Samples came from healthy bone marrow donors. Trimming stripped 6 bases from V and 9 bases from J, with 23 bases between. The germline gives CDR1 LNHDA, CDR2 SQIVND (reference sequence). The length of the CDR3 is 16 residues. Vbeta (60) and Jbeta (13) primers were used in the PCR. Assay used: immunoSEQ multiplex PCR; TCRdb lists only in-frame clones, some missing. The sample yields about 160,000 clones, almost 80% seen once. This clonotype originated in a young man in good health and CMV-seronegative. This chain connects TRBV19 to TRBJ1-4, with D possibly being TRBD1 (5 bases). Sequenced sample: PBMCs. The CDR3: CASRTSDSIGMKKLFF. In DNA form, the CDR3 reads TGTGCCAGTAGAACCTCCGACAGTATCGGAATGAAAAAACTGTTTTTT.